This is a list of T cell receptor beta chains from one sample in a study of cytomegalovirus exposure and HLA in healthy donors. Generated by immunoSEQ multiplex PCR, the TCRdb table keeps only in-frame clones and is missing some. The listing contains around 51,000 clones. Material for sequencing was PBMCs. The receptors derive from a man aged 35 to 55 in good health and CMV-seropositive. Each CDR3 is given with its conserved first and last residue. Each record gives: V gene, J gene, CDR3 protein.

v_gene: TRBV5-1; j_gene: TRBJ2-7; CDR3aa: CASSLYEGDGPYEQYF
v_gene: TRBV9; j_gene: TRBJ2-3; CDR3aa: CASSETTTSTDTQYF
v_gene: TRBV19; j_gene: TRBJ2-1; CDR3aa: CASSKNSQGVEQFF
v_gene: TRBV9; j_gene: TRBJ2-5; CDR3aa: CASSVGQGVHETQYF
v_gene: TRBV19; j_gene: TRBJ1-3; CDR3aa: CASSGSGQGNTIYF
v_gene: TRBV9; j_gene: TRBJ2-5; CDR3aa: CASSGGGEQETQYF
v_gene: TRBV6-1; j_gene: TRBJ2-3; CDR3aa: CATTDLHKGTDTQYF
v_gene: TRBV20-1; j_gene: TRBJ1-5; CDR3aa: CSAAGGQPQHF
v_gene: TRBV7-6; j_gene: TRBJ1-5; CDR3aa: CASSRPATGHQPQHF
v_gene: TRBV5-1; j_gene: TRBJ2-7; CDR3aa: CASSLSGGGHEQYF
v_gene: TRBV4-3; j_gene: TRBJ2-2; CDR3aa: CASSHGLNTGELFF
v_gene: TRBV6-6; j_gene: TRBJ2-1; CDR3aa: CASSFYSYNEQFF
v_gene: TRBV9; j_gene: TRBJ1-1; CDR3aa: CASSSQGREEAFF
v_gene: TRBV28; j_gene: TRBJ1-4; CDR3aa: CASSLQGATNEKLFF
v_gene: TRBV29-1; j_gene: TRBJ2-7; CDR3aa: CSVEGQEGLEQYF
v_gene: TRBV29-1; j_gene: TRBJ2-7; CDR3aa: CSVSSGTGSSEQYF
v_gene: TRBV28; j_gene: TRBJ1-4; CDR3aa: CASSLGGAGVEKLFF
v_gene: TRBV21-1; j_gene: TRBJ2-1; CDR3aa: CASSKVGTRTSGGPQFF
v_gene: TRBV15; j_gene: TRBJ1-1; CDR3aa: CATSGFTGGSTEAFF
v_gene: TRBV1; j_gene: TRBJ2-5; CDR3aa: CTSDRGLETQYF
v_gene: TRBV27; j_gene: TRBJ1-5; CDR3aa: CASSLQGFTSNQPQHF
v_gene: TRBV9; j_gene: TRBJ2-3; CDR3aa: CASSVGIAGPSADTQYF
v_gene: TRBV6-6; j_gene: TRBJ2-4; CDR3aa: CASLRGAHRAKNIQYF
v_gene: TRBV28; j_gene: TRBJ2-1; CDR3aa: CASSSPGQGSYNEQFF
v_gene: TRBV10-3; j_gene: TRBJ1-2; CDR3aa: CAISEAQESYGYTF
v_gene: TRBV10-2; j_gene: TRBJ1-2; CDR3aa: CASSEPGQPSNYGYTF
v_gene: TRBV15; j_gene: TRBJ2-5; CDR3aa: CATSSRTRGLETQYF
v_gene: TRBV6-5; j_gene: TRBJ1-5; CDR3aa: CASSTGQGMGQPQHF
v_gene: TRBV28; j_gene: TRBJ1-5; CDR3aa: CASSFGQGNQPQHF
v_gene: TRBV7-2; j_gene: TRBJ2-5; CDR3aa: CASSLGTSGGQQETQYF
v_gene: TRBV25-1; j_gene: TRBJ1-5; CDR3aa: CASSGVGDQPQHF
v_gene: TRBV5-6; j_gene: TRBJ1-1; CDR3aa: CASSLEGRGEAFF
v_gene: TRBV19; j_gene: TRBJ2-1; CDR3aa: CASKIGGTEQFF
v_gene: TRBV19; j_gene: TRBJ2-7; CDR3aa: CASSKAGGEHEQYF
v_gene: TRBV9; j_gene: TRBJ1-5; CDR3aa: CASSRQTGGGEPQHF
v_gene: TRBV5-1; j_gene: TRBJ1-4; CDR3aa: CASSIGQDSLGKLFF
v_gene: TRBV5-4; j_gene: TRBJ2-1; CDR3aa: CASSFLGQGADEQFF
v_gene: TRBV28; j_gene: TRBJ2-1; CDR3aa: CASSQLSFDEQFF
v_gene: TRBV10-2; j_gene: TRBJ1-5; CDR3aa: CASSERRGQPQHF
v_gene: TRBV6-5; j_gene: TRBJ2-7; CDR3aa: CASGHEDSYEQYF
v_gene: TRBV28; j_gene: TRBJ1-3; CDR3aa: CASSLFGLGNTIYF